Detailed here is one T cell receptor (beta chain). The protocol was immunoSEQ multiplex PCR, while the TCRdb copy is restricted to in-frame clones and leaves out a portion. The profile shows 130,000 to 150,000 clones, 81% of them singletons. This sample was included in a study of blood T cell repertoires in COVID-19. The V end was cut by 7 bases, the J end by 1 base, with 14 bases between. The CDR3 is made up of 15 amino acids. Per germline, CDR1 SGHRS and CDR2 YFSETQ. The chain joins TRBV5-1 to TRBJ1-4; D is possibly TRBD1 (6 bases). Sequenced sample: peripheral blood. This TCR was recovered from a human donor in a cohort sampled during active COVID-19. CDR3 DNA: TGCGCCAGCCGGGGGGGCAAGCTAACTAATGAAAAACTGTTTTTT. Translated, it gives CASRGGKLTNEKLFF. The complete variable domain, with remaining parts taken from reference TRBV5-1 and TRBJ1-4, reads KAGVTQTPRYLIKTRGQQVTLSCSPISGHRSVSWYQQTPGQGLQFLFEYFSETQRNKGNFPGRFSGRQFSNSRSEMNVSTLELGDSALYLCASRGGKLTNEKLFFGSGTQLSVL.